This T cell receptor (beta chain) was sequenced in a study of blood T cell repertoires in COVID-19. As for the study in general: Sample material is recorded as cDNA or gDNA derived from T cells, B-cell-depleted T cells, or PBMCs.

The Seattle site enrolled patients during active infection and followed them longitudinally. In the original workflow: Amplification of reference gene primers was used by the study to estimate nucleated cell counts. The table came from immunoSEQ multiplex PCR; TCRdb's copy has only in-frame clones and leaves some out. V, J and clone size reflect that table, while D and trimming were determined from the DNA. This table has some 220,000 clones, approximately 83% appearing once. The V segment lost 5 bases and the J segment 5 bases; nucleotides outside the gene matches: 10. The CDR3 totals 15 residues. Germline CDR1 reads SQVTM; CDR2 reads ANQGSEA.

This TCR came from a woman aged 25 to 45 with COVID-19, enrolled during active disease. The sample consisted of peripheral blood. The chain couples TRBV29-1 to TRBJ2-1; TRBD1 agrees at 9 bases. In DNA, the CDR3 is TGCAGCGTTCTCTCCCCGGGACAGGGAGACAATGAGCAGTTCTTC. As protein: CSVLSPGQGDNEQFF.